Below are 10 T cell receptor beta chains sequenced from a single sample in a study of cytomegalovirus exposure and HLA in healthy donors. The study ran its PCR with 60 Vbeta and 13 Jbeta primers. Generated by immunoSEQ multiplex PCR, the TCRdb table keeps only in-frame clones and is missing some. Counted here are tens of thousands of clones, about 70% occurring once; the ten biggest clones make up 2% to 2.5%. The sample consisted of PBMCs. These receptors all stem from a man aged 25-45 years in good health and CMV-seronegative.

The chain combines TRBV30 with TRBJ2-5, with 9 bases identical to TRBD1. CDR3 length: 12 amino acids. CDR1 is GTSNPN, CDR2 SVGIG, per germline (reference sequence). The junction had 6 bases not matched to a gene; V was cut back by 2 bases and J by 11 bases. This chain's CDR3 is CAWSRTGAWQYF. DNA of the CDR3: TGTGCCTGGAGTAGGACAGGGGCATGGCAGTACTTC.

The chain employs TRBV4-1 and TRBJ1-1; TRBD1 is a possible D gene (6 bases). Germline assignment: CDR1 MGHRA and CDR2 YSYEKL. Trimming shortened V by 0 bases and J by 4 bases, and 9 bases separated the two germline ends. The CDR3 has 14 amino acids. The CDR3 DNA sequence: TGCGCCAGCAGCCAAGATACAGGGTTCACTGAAGCTTTCTTT. It yields the protein CASSQDTGFTEAFF.

In its sample, this clone was seen a few times. The V gene is TRBV6-1, the J gene TRBJ2-3; 9 bases match TRBD1. Germline-derived CDR1 and CDR2 are MNHNS and SASEGT. V trimming: 4 bases; J trimming: 3 bases; junction bases outside the gene matches: 5. CDR3 length equals 15 residues. The CDR3: CASSAQGARTDTQYF. The CDR3 DNA follows: TGTGCCAGCAGTGCACAGGGGGCGCGAACAGATACGCAGTATTTT.

This clone was seen more than once but under ten times. The chain is built from TRBV7-2 and TRBJ2-1, with 10 bases lining up with TRBD2. The germline CDR1 and CDR2 sequences are SGHTA and FQGNSA. The CDR3 is made up of 14 amino acids. V trimming: 10 bases; J trimming: 7 bases; junction bases outside the gene matches: 10. In DNA form, the CDR3 reads TGTGCCACCCCCCCTAGCGGGAGCTGGAATGAGCAGTTCTTC. Protein sequence: CATPPSGSWNEQFF.

This chain connects TRBV5-1 to TRBJ1-1, with D unclear. V was cut by 5 bases and J by 1 base, with 15 bases left in between. Looked up from germline, CDR1 is SGHRS and CDR2 is YFSETQ. The CDR3 covers 15 residues. The CDR3 spells CASSWIGRANTEAFF. DNA for the CDR3: TGCGCCAGCAGTTGGATAGGGAGGGCGAACACTGAAGCTTTCTTT.

The rearrangement uses TRBV6-5 and TRBJ2-5; D gene unclear. The germline gives CDR1 MNHEY, CDR2 SVGAGI. This CDR3 is built from 13 residues. V lost 6 bases, J lost 5 bases, and 13 bases lay in between. CDR3 protein: CASRPTITETQYF. Written as DNA, the CDR3 is TGTGCCAGCAGACCGACAATAACGGAGACCCAGTACTTC.

The V call is TRBV7-2, the J call TRBJ2-1, with 8 nucleotides matching TRBD2. V lost 5 bases and J lost 5; bases outside the gene matches: 5. The CDR3 is 14 residues long. Germline CDR1 and CDR2: SGHTA and FQGNSA. CDR3 nucleotide sequence: TGTGCCAGCAGCCCGTGGACTAGCAACAATGAGCAGTTCTTC. Its protein is CASSPWTSNNEQFF.

This clone was observed a few times. The V call is TRBV30, the J call TRBJ1-2; no clear D gene. Germline V gene data show CDR1 as GTSNPN and CDR2 as SVGIG (reference sequence). V lost 5 bases, J lost 0 bases, and 19 bases lay in between. The CDR3 is 16 residues long. The CDR3, as DNA: TGTGCCTGGGGAGGAGTAGGCATCGGGGCTAACTATGGCTACACCTTC. Protein: CAWGGVGIGANYGYTF.

There are a few counts of this clone. V is TRBV28 and J is TRBJ1-1; TRBD1 agrees at 7 bases. In germline, CDR1 is MDHEN, CDR2 SYDVKM. The CDR3 is made up of 15 amino acids. The trim removed 5 bases at V and 7 bases at J, leaving 13 bases unmatched. The CDR3: CASSGNDRERREAFF. CDR3 nucleotide sequence: TGTGCCAGCAGTGGGAATGACAGGGAACGCCGTGAAGCTTTCTTT.

This clone is judged medium-sized. One end of the junction does not line up with germline, which may come from a read error. The chain joins TRBV14 to TRBJ2-3; D unclear. Looked up from germline, CDR1 is SGHDN and CDR2 is FVKESK. The CDR3 has 11 residues. The CDR3 nucleotides read TGTGCCAGCGGCCACGGGGATACGCAGTATTTT. Amino acid sequence: CASGHGDTQYF.